The 25 T cell receptor beta chains below come from one sample, sequenced in a study of low-dose radiotherapy and immunotherapy resistance in tumors. With TRAV- and TRBV-specific primers, first-strand cDNA was made, covering the alpha and beta chains. TCR amplification ran approximately 20 PCR cycles using constant-region and V-primer adapter primers. Via MiXCR, TCRdb re-called the reads, giving one row per CDR3 protein. This sample has approximately 100,000 distinct CDR3 sequences, with around 21% found just once. Stated time point: after trial treatment. Treatment noted: LDRT plus nivolumab, ipilimumab, low-dose cyclophosphamide and aspirin (RACIN trial). The sample here was PBMCs, taken after low-dose radiotherapy plus immunotherapy. These receptors all come from a male donor with prostate cancer.

This clonotype was observed at least ten times. In DNA form, the CDR3 reads TGTGCCAGCAGCAATGGAGATGGCGGGGAGCAGTACTTC. Its translation: CASSNGDGGEQYF. J is TRBJ2-7 and V is TRBV6-2 or TRBV6-3; D might be TRBD2 (5 bases). The CDR3 is 13 amino acids. The germline CDR1 and CDR2 sequences are MNHEY and SVGEGT. Trimming took off 6 bases at V and 7 bases at J, with 16 bases between the two ends.

The rearrangement links TRBV14 to TRBJ2-5; the match to TRBD1 covers 10 bases. V lost 0 bases to trimming and J lost 4 bases; unmatched junction nucleotides: 5. CDR1 is SGHDN and CDR2 is FVKESK in the germline V gene. The CDR3 runs to 16 residues. For the CDR3, the DNA is TGTGCCAGCAGCCAAGATCTCGGGACAGGGGCAGAGACCCAGTACTTC. It specifies CASSQDLGTGAETQYF.

This clonotype was observed many times. This chain connects TRBV11-2 to TRBJ2-7; no clear D. CDR1 and CDR2 from the germline V gene are SGHAT and FQNNGV. This CDR3 has 13 residues. V gave up 1 base and J gave up 3 bases, with 7 bases separating them. The CDR3 is CASSLGPRYEQYF. DNA of the CDR3: TGTGCCAGCAGCTTAGGCCCGCGCTACGAGCAGTACTTC.

The table lists this clonotype with many counts. The chain is built from TRBV2 and TRBJ2-1; 10 bases fit TRBD2. This CDR3 comprises 15 residues. Germline CDR1 SNHLY, CDR2 FYNNEI. V shed 6 bases, J shed 5 bases, and the junction held 7 bases outside the gene matches. CDR3 sequence (DNA): TGTGCCAGCAGACTTAGCGGGGGGCCAAACAATGAGCAGTTCTTC. Translating it yields CASRLSGGPNNEQFF.

This clonotype was picked up many times. The genes are TRBV7-2 and TRBJ2-5; D remains ambiguous. Trimming stripped 6 bases from V and 7 bases from J, with 9 bases between. CDR3 size: 11 residues. Germline lookup yields CDR1 SGHTA and CDR2 FQGNSA. This CDR3 is CASRLSGTQYF. The CDR3 DNA follows: TGTGCCAGCAGGCTATCGGGGACCCAGTACTTC.

This clonotype was picked up many times. The DNA for the CDR3 is TGCGCCAGCAGCTTGGAAGGGGGGCGCGAGCAGTACTTC. Translating gives CASSLEGGREQYF. This chain links TRBV5-1 with TRBJ2-7; perhaps D is TRBD1 or TRBD2 (6 bases each). The CDR3 runs 13 residues. Germline V gene sequence: CDR1 SGHRS, CDR2 YFSETQ. V was clipped by 0 bases and J by 6 bases, with 10 bases between them.

This clonotype occurred many times. The chain couples TRBV6-5 to TRBJ2-5, with TRBD1 matching over 7 bases. CDR1 MNHEY and CDR2 SVGAGI come from the germline V gene. The CDR3 length is 13 residues. V lost 8 bases and J lost 3; bases outside the gene matches: 6. The CDR3 region has the DNA TGTGCCAGCGTAGACAGGGCGGAAGAGACCCAGTACTTC. It yields the protein CASVDRAEETQYF.

Many counts were recorded for this clonotype. The chain is built from TRBV11-1 and TRBJ2-1; D is undetermined. Trimming cost V 4 bases and J 0 bases, with 10 bases left between them. This CDR3 has 15 amino acids. Looked up from germline, CDR1 is SGHAT and CDR2 is FQDESV (reference sequence). As DNA, the CDR3 is TGTGCCAGCAGCTCCGCCGGTCTCTCCTACAATGAGCAGTTCTTC. It specifies CASSSAGLSYNEQFF.

The table lists this clonotype with a few counts. The DNA for the CDR3 is TGTGCCAGCAGTCCCCTGTCGGACAGGGACTACGAGCAGTACTTC. This translates into CASSPLSDRDYEQYF. V gene TRBV12-3 or TRBV12-4 combines with J gene TRBJ2-7; 8 nucleotides agree with TRBD1. The J segment lost 3 bases and the V segment lost 5 bases, leaving 9 bases of the junction unmatched. This CDR3 comprises 15 residues.

This clonotype appeared a few times. The chain carries TRBV4-1 and TRBJ2-7, with TRBD1 matching over 7 bases. J lost 3 bases, V lost 1 base, and 3 bases had no gene match. The CDR3 runs 14 residues. Germline V gives CDR1 MGHRA, CDR2 YSYEKL. The CDR3 reads CASSQGDRGYEQYF. DNA of the CDR3: TGCGCCAGCAGCCAAGGGGACAGAGGCTACGAGCAGTACTTC.

In this sample, this clonotype turned up many times. The chain has TRBV5-6 and TRBJ2-5, with 8 nucleotides matching TRBD1. Trimming at V came to 10 bases and at J to 0 bases, leaving 14 bases not matched to a gene. Germline V gene lookup returns CDR1 SGHDT and CDR2 YYEEEE. CDR3 length: 16 amino acids. This chain's CDR3 is CAGSLQGEAYQETQYF. For the CDR3, the DNA is TGTGCCGGTTCGTTACAGGGGGAGGCGTACCAAGAGACCCAGTACTTC.

The V call is TRBV28, the J call TRBJ2-3; possibly TRBD1 for D (6 bases). Germline V lookup: CDR1 MDHEN, CDR2 SYDVKM. This CDR3 spans 12 amino acids. V was trimmed by 2 bases and J by 12 bases, leaving 12 bases between them. CDR3 DNA sequence: TGTGCCAGCAGTTTACAGGGGTACCTCCAGTATTTT. This encodes CASSLQGYLQYF.

This clonotype occurred many times. The genes are TRBV7-2 and TRBJ2-5, with a possible D match to TRBD2 (5 bases). CDR3 length equals 14 residues. V was clipped by 4 bases and J by 9 bases, with 18 bases between them. Germline-derived CDR1 and CDR2 are SGHTA and FQGNSA. The CDR3 protein is CASSSPDREEAQYF. CDR3 in DNA: TGTGCCAGCAGCTCCCCAGACCGAGAGGAGGCCCAGTACTTC. Full variable domain (rest looked up from reference TRBV7-2 and TRBJ2-5): GAGVSQSPSNKVTEKGKDVELRCDPISGHTALYWYRQSLGQGLEFLIYFQGNSAPDKSGLPSDRFSAERTGGSVSTLTIQRTQQEDSAVYLCASSSPDREEAQYFGPGTRLLVL.

This clonotype was counted ten times or more. This chain links TRBV5-1 with TRBJ2-7, with 8 bases aligning to TRBD2. The CDR3 has 11 residues. Germline V gene sequence: CDR1 SGHRS, CDR2 YFSETQ. The V segment lost 4 bases and the J segment 9 bases; nucleotides outside the gene matches: 3. CDR3 sequence reads: CASSPGGGQYF. DNA of the CDR3: TGCGCCAGCAGCCCCGGGGGGGGGCAGTACTTC.

The sample holds many counts of this clonotype. This chain uses TRBV6-2 or TRBV6-3 with TRBJ2-1, with D perhaps matching TRBD1 or TRBD2 (6 bases each). Germline V gene lookup returns CDR1 MNHEY and CDR2 SVGEGT. The germline V and J ends were trimmed by 7 bases and 4 bases, with 11 bases remaining between them. The CDR3 loop spans 13 amino acids. CDR3 protein: CASTRGPYNEQFF. The CDR3 region has the DNA TGTGCCAGCACACGGGGGCCATACAATGAGCAGTTCTTC.

Points on this clonotype: Given a much more abundant clone one base away, this may be a read error. The rearrangement uses TRBV6-1 and TRBJ2-1, with a possible D match to TRBD1 (5 bases). V shed 7 bases and J shed 10 bases, with 26 bases lying between them. Germline V gene sequence: CDR1 MNHNS, CDR2 SASEGT. This CDR3 spans 16 amino acids. CDR3 DNA: TGTGCCAGCACCTCCTACGTTGGGGCGGTCACCTACGAGCAGTTCTTC. It is translated as CASTSYVGAVTYEQFF.

This clonotype has a count of ten or more. The chain links TRBV7-9 to TRBJ1-6; TRBD1 is a possible D gene (6 bases). Trimming took off 4 bases at V and 6 bases at J, with 7 bases between the two ends. Germline V CDR1 and CDR2: SEHNR, FQNEAQ (reference sequence). The CDR3 sequence is 13 residues long. The CDR3 spells CASSSDSNSPLHF. In nucleotides, the CDR3 is TGTGCCAGCAGCTCGGACAGTAATTCACCCCTCCACTTT.

This clonotype was seen repeatedly, ten times or more. CDR3 sequence: CASSYRDNPEAFF. In DNA, the CDR3 is TGTGCCAGCAGTTACCGGGACAATCCGGAAGCTTTCTTT. J is TRBJ1-1 and V is TRBV6-2 or TRBV6-3; a possible D gene is TRBD1 (6 bases). This CDR3 is 13 amino acids long. V lost 2 bases, J lost 8 bases, and 12 bases lay in between. Germline V gene sequence: CDR1 MNHEY, CDR2 SVGEGT.

Here the CDR3 DNA reads TGTGCCAGCAGCTCATTCAGGGGGCCGGCAGATACGCAGTATTTT. This gives the protein CASSSFRGPADTQYF. The rearrangement links TRBV11-2 to TRBJ2-3; the match to TRBD1 covers 8 bases. CDR3 length equals 15 residues. Germline CDR1 reads SGHAT; CDR2 reads FQNNGV. The V and J ends lost 4 bases and 4 bases, in that order; junction bases with no gene match: 7.

In regard to this clonotype: This likely stems from a read error, as it lies one base from a far larger clone. The V and J genes are TRBV7-9 and TRBJ1-5; D is perhaps TRBD1 (6 bases). CDR3 size: 15 residues. The V end lost 5 bases, the J end lost 6 bases, and 17 bases lay between the germline ends. The germline CDR1 and CDR2 sequences are SEHNR and FQNEAQ (reference sequence). CDR3 residues: CASSPTTGLSQPQHF. The CDR3 DNA reads as TGTGCCAGCAGCCCAACCACAGGGTTGAGTCAGCCCCAGCATTTT.

The chain recombines TRBV12-3 or TRBV12-4 with TRBJ2-7; 8 bases fit TRBD2. J lost 4 bases, V lost 3 bases, and 8 bases had no gene match. The CDR3 is made up of 15 amino acids. The CDR3 nucleotides read TGTGCCAGCAGTTTCCAAGCGGGGGAGGGGTACGAGCAGTACTTC. Its translation is CASSFQAGEGYEQYF.

This clonotype was found many times. The V call is TRBV20-1, the J call TRBJ2-5; D gene unclear. Between the trimmed V and J ends, which lost 3 bases and 5 bases, there was a span of 13 bases. The CDR3 sequence is 13 residues long. CDR1 DFQATT and CDR2 SNEGSKA come from the germline V gene (reference sequence). CDR3: CSASGQDRETQYF. The CDR3 DNA sequence: TGCAGTGCTAGTGGGCAGGATAGGGAGACCCAGTACTTC.

This clonotype occurred many times. This chain connects TRBV11-2 to TRBJ2-3, with 7 positions matching TRBD1. CDR1 is SGHAT and CDR2 is FQNNGV in the germline V gene. V dropped 1 base and J dropped 9; count of bases not matched to a gene: 10. This CDR3 spans 15 amino acids. The DNA for the CDR3 is TGTGCCAGCAGCTTAGGGACAGGTAGCGTCGGCACGCAGTATTTT. Its translation is CASSLGTGSVGTQYF. The whole variable domain, remainder taken from reference TRBV11-2 and TRBJ2-3, is EAGVAQSPRYKIIEKRQSVAFWCNPISGHATLYWYQQILGQGPKLLIQFQNNGVVDDSQLPKDRFSAERLKGVDSTLKIQPAKLEDSAVYLCASSLGTGSVGTQYFGPGTRLTVL.

In its sample, this clonotype was seen many times. The V call is TRBV7-2, the J call TRBJ2-3; 11 bases fit TRBD2. Germline lookup yields CDR1 SGHTA and CDR2 FQGNSA. This CDR3 is built from 14 residues. The junction had 2 bases not matched to a gene; V was cut back by 7 bases and J by 2 bases. The CDR3 loop reads CASKGLADTDTQYF. The CDR3 DNA sequence: TGTGCCAGCAAGGGACTAGCGGACACAGATACGCAGTATTTT. The full variable domain, in which reference TRBV7-2 and TRBJ2-3 provide the parts outside the CDR3, is GAGVSQSPSNKVTEKGKDVELRCDPISGHTALYWYRQSLGQGLEFLIYFQGNSAPDKSGLPSDRFSAERTGGSVSTLTIQRTQQEDSAVYLCASKGLADTDTQYFGPGTRLTVL.

At least ten counts were recorded for this clonotype. V is TRBV5-1 and J is TRBJ2-5, with TRBD1 identical over 7 bases. Germline assignment: CDR1 SGHRS and CDR2 YFSETQ. Unmatched junction bases numbered 8, after V lost 4 bases and J lost 5 bases. The CDR3 has 14 residues. The CDR3 coding sequence is TGCGCCAGCAGCGACCGGACAGGCTTGGAGACCCAGTACTTC. This sequence encodes CASSDRTGLETQYF.